The 18 T cell receptor beta chains presented below share a single source sample, sequenced in a study of CD8+CD57+ T cells in acquired aplastic anemia. The template for TCR beta VDJ and CDR3 sequence profiling was genomic DNA. From the reads, TCRdb called clonotypes with MiXCR, one entry per CDR3 protein. This table holds about 190,000 distinct CDR3 sequences, less than 70% found once. The sequenced sample was sorted CD4+, CD8+, or CD8+CD57+ T cells (not recorded which) from PBMCs. The receptors were sampled from a human donor in good health, serving as a control.

This clonotype was picked up a small number of times. In DNA, the CDR3 is TGTGCCACCAGCAGAGCTGCCGGCCTCGGGTACGAGCAGTACTTC. It translates to CATSRAAGLGYEQYF. This chain uses TRBV15 with TRBJ2-7; unclear D gene. V shed 1 base and J shed 4 bases, with 14 bases lying between them. Germline V gene lookup returns CDR1 LNHNV and CDR2 YYDKDF (reference sequence). The CDR3 is made up of 15 amino acids.

V is TRBV20-1 and J is TRBJ1-1; TRBD1 might be the D (5 bases). The ends were cut back, 4 bases at V and 12 bases at J, with 24 bases in the middle. This CDR3 contains 14 residues. Looked up from germline, CDR1 is DFQATT and CDR2 is SNEGSKA (reference sequence). DNA for the CDR3: TGCAGTGCTACCTACTCTGGGGCCAACGTCCTGACTTTCTTT. This encodes CSATYSGANVLTFF.

On this clonotype: A read error may be the cause here, since a much bigger clone is one base away. The chain has TRBV7-8 and TRBJ2-7; 7 bases are shared with TRBD1. Germline lookup yields CDR1 SGHVS and CDR2 FQNEAQ. The CDR3 is made up of 14 amino acids. The V and J ends lost 8 bases and 5 bases, in that order; junction bases with no gene match: 12. The CDR3 here is CASSPQGQGHEQYF. In nucleotides, the CDR3 is TGTGCCAGCTCACCACAGGGGCAGGGCCACGAGCAGTACTTC.

This clonotype was counted ten times or more. The chain has TRBV7-2 and TRBJ2-7; D unclear. V lost 8 bases, J lost 4 bases, and 6 bases lay in between. The length of the CDR3 is 10 residues. CDR1 and CDR2 (germline): SGHTA, FQGNSA. As DNA, the CDR3 is TGTGCCAGCGGCATATACGAGCAGTACTTC. This codes for CASGIYEQYF. Full variable domain (rest looked up from reference TRBV7-2 and TRBJ2-7): GAGVSQSPSNKVTEKGKDVELRCDPISGHTALYWYRQSLGQGLEFLIYFQGNSAPDKSGLPSDRFSAERTGGSVSTLTIQRTQQEDSAVYLCASGIYEQYFGPGTRLTVT.

This clonotype was observed at least ten times. The rearrangement joins TRBV24-1 to TRBJ2-5; D not certain. The V gene's germline CDR1 is KGHDR and CDR2 SFDVKD. This CDR3 is built from 17 residues. V was cut by 5 bases and J by 2 bases, with 20 bases left in between. DNA for the CDR3: TGTGCCACCAGTGGCTCGCGACCCCCCGGGTCACAAGAGACCCAGTACTTC. Protein product: CATSGSRPPGSQETQYF.

The CDR3 coding sequence is TGTGCCATCAGTGAAGGAGGGGGGGGGTACAATGAGCAGTTCTTC. This encodes CAISEGGGGYNEQFF. V gene TRBV10-3 combines with J gene TRBJ2-7, with a possible D match to TRBD2 (7 bases). Gene TRBJ2-1 matches the end of the DNA better, so the J call may be wrong. Germline V lookup: CDR1 ENHRY, CDR2 SYGVKD. The CDR3 extends over 15 amino acids.

The chain recombines TRBV19 with TRBJ2-7, with D perhaps TRBD1 or TRBD2 (5 bases each). This CDR3 comprises 16 residues. Germline values: CDR1 LNHDA, CDR2 SQIVND (reference sequence). V dropped 4 bases and J dropped 2 bases, with 18 bases sitting between them. The CDR3 spells CASSTLRGPTTYEQYF. The CDR3, as DNA: TGTGCCAGTAGTACTCTTCGGGGACCTACTACCTACGAGCAGTACTTC.

Concerning this clonotype itself: This may arise from a read error, as a much more abundant clone is one base away. This rearrangement joins TRBV5-1 to TRBJ2-2; TRBD2 agrees at 15 bases. Germline V CDR1 and CDR2: SGHRS, YFSETQ. The CDR3 runs 20 residues. For the CDR3, the DNA is TGCACCAGCAGCTTGGCCGGGACTAGCGGGGGGTCTCTGCGGACCGGGGAGCTGTTTTTT. It specifies CTSSLAGTSGGSLRTGELFF.

This chain uses TRBV7-6 with TRBJ1-1, with 7 bases identical to TRBD1. From germline, CDR1 is SGHVS and CDR2 FNYEAQ. The CDR3 has 15 amino acids. Unmatched junction bases numbered 9, after V lost 3 bases and J lost 5 bases. CDR3 protein: CASSLGNRGGTEAFF. The CDR3 region has the DNA TGTGCCAGCAGCTTGGGAAACAGGGGAGGAACTGAAGCTTTCTTT.

In the case of this clonotype: The junction departs from the called germline gene at one end, perhaps through a read error. The gene calls are TRBV20-1 and TRBJ2-3; TRBD2 might be the D (5 bases). The CDR3 consists of 13 residues. Germline CDR1 and CDR2: DFQATT and SNEGSKA (reference sequence). The CDR3 region is CSARGGPEDTLYF. CDR3 sequence (DNA): TGCAGTGCTAGAGGAGGGCCAGAAGATACGCTGTATTTT.

The chain links TRBV11-2 to TRBJ2-3, with TRBD1 identical over 9 bases. Germline CDR1 and CDR2: SGHAT and FQNNGV. The V segment lost 1 base and the J segment 4 bases; nucleotides outside the gene matches: 6. CDR3 length: 16 residues. CDR3 nucleotides: TGTGCCAGCAGCTTAGGAGGCACAGGGGGCGCAGATACGCAGTATTTT. Amino acid sequence: CASSLGGTGGADTQYF.

The gene calls are TRBV9 and TRBJ1-5; 7 bases line up with TRBD1. Germline V lookup: CDR1 SGDLS, CDR2 YYNGEE. Trimming removed 0 bases from V and 5 bases from J; junction bases left unmatched: 5. This CDR3 comprises 15 residues. The CDR3 loop reads CASSVGDSGYQPQHF. In nucleotides, the CDR3 is TGTGCCAGCAGCGTAGGGGACAGCGGTTATCAGCCCCAGCATTTT. The full variable domain, completed using reference TRBV9 and TRBJ1-5, is DSGVTQTPKHLITATGQRVTLRCSPRSGDLSVYWYQQSLDQGLQFLIQYYNGEERAKGNILERFSAQQFPDLHSELNLSSLELGDSALYFCASSVGDSGYQPQHFGDGTRLSIL.

In its sample, this clonotype was seen many times. V usage is TRBV9 and J usage is TRBJ2-1; 8 bases agree with TRBD1. The CDR3 has 12 amino acids. The V gene's germline CDR1 is SGDLS and CDR2 YYNGEE. The V gene end was trimmed by 5 bases and the J gene end by 14 bases; junction bases not matched to a gene: 9. The CDR3 DNA reads TGTGCCAGCAGTAAAACAGGGGGTAATGAGTTCTTC. This encodes CASSKTGGNEFF.

This chain uses TRBV7-9 with TRBJ1-1; maybe TRBD1 (6 bases). In germline, CDR1 is SEHNR, CDR2 FQNEAQ (reference sequence). The length of the CDR3 is 13 residues. V dropped 6 bases and J dropped 4 bases, with 12 bases sitting between them. CDR3 nucleotide sequence: TGTGCCAGCAGTTCAGACAGGCGCACTGAAGCTTTCTTT. Its translation: CASSSDRRTEAFF.

This clonotype showed up many times. The chain couples TRBV25-1 to TRBJ2-1; D unclear. The ends were cut back, 8 bases at V and 6 bases at J, with 8 bases in the middle. CDR1 is MGHDK and CDR2 is SYGVNS in the germline V gene. The CDR3 runs 11 residues. The CDR3 is CASLASNEQFF. The CDR3 DNA reads TGTGCCAGCCTTGCTTCCAATGAGCAGTTCTTC.

Turning to this clonotype: At one of its ends the junction is not consistent with the germline gene, which may arise from a read error. The rearrangement uses TRBV7-3 and TRBJ2-7; D could derive from TRBD1 or TRBD2 (5 bases each). CDR1 SGHTA and CDR2 FQGTGA come from the germline V gene. CDR3 length equals 13 residues. The chain's CDR3 is CASSPDGAREQYF. DNA for the CDR3: TGCGCCAGCAGTCCCGACGGGGCCCGCGAGCAGTACTTC.

This clonotype was counted once. V and J are TRBV15 and TRBJ2-5, with 8 bases fitting TRBD2. Germline V gives CDR1 LNHNV, CDR2 YYDKDF (reference sequence). The CDR3 sequence is 14 residues long. The V segment lost 9 bases and the J segment 1 base; nucleotides outside the gene matches: 7. The CDR3 region has the DNA TGTGCCACTCGAAAGACTAGCGCCCAAGAGACCCAGTACTTC. This codes for CATRKTSAQETQYF.

This clonotype was picked up many times. This chain links TRBV5-8 with TRBJ1-3; TRBD1 matches at 9 bases. The V gene's germline CDR1 is SGHTS and CDR2 YDEGEE. The CDR3 length is 16 residues. V was pared by 3 bases and J by 0 bases, with 4 bases of the junction left unmatched. Here the CDR3 reads CASSSGTGISGNTIYF. The DNA of the CDR3 is TGTGCCAGCAGCTCCGGGACAGGGATCTCTGGAAACACCATATATTTT.